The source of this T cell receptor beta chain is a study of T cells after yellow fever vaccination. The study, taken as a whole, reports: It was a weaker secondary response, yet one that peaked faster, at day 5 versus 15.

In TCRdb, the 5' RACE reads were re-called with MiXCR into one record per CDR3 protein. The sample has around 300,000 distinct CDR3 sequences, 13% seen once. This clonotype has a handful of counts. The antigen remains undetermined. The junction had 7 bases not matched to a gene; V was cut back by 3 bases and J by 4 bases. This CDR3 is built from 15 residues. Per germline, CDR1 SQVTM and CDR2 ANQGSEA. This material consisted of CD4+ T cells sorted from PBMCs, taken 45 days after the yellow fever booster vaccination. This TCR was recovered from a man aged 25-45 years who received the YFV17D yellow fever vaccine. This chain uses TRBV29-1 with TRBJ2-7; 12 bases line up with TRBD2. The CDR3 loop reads CSVESRLAGGYEQYF. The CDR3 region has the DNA TGCAGCGTTGAGTCGCGGCTAGCGGGAGGGTACGAGCAGTACTTC.